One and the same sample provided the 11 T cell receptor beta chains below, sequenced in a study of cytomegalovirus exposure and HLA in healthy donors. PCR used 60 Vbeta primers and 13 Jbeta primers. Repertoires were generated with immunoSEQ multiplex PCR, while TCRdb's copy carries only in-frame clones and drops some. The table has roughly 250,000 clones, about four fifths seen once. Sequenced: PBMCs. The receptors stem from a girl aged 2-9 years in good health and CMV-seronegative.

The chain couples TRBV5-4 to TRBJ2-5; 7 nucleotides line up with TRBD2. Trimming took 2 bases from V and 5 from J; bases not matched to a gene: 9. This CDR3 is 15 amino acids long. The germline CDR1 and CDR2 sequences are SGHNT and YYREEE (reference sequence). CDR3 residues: CASSFGGGSSETQYF. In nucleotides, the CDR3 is TGTGCCAGCAGCTTTGGGGGGGGATCCTCCGAGACCCAGTACTTC.

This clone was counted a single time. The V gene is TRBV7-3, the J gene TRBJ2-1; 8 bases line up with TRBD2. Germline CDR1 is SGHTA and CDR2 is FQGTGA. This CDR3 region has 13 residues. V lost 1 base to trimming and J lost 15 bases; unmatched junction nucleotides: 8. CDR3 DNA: TGTGCCAGCAGCTTAAGTCGGGAGGGCCGGCGGTTCTTC. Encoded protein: CASSLSREGRRFF.

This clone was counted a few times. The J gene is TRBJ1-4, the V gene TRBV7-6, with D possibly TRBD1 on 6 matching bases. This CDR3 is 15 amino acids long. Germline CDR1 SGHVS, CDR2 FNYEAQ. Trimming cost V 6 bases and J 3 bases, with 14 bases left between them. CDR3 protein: CASSQRQAPNEKLFF. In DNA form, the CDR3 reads TGTGCCAGCAGTCAAAGACAGGCTCCTAATGAAAAACTGTTTTTT.

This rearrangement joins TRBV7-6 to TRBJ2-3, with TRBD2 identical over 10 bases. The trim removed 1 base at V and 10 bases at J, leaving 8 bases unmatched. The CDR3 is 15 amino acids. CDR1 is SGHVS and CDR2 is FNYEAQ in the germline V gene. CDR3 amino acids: CASSLGLAGVGAQYF. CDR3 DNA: TGTGCCAGCAGCTTAGGGCTAGCGGGAGTTGGGGCGCAGTATTTT.

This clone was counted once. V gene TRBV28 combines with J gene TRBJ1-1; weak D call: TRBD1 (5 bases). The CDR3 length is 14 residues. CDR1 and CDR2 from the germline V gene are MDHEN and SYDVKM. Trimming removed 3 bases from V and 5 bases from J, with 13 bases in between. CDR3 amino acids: CASSLGRVDTEAFF. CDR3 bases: TGTGCCAGCAGTTTGGGCAGGGTAGATACTGAAGCTTTCTTT. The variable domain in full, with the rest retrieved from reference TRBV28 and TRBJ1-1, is DVKVTQSSRYLVKRTGEKVFLECVQDMDHENMFWYRQDPGLGLRLIYFSYDVKMKEKGDIPEGYSVSREKKERFSLILESASTNQTSMYLCASSLGRVDTEAFFGQGTRLTVV.

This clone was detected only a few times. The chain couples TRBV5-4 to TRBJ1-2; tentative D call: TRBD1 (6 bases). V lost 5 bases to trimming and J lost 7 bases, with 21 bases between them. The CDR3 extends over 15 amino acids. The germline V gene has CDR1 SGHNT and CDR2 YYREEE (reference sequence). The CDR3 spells CASRRDESGVFGYTF. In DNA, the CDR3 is TGTGCCAGCAGACGTGATGAATCAGGGGTTTTTGGCTACACCTTC. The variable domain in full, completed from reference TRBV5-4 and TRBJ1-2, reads ETGVTQSPTHLIKTRGQQVTLRCSSQSGHNTVSWYQQALGQGPQFIFQYYREEENGRGNFPPRFSGLQFPNYSSELNVNALELDDSALYLCASRRDESGVFGYTFGSGTRLTVV.

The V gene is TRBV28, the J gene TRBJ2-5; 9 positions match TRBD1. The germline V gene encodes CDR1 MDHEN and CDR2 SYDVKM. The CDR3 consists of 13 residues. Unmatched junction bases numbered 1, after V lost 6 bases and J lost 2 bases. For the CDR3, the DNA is TGTGCCAGCAGGGGGACAGGGCAAGAGACCCAGTACTTC. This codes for CASRGTGQETQYF.

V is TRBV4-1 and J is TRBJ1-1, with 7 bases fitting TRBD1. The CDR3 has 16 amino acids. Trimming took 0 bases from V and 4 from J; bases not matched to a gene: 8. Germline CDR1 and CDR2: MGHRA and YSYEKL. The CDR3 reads CASSQERTGRSTEAFF. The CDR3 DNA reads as TGCGCCAGCAGCCAAGAAAGGACAGGAAGGAGCACTGAAGCTTTCTTT.

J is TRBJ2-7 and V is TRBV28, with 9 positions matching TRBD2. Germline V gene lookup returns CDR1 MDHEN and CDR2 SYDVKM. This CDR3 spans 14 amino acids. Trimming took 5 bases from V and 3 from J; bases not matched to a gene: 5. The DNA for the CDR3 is TGTGCCAGCAGTATAGCGGGAGATTTCTACGAGCAGTACTTC. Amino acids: CASSIAGDFYEQYF.

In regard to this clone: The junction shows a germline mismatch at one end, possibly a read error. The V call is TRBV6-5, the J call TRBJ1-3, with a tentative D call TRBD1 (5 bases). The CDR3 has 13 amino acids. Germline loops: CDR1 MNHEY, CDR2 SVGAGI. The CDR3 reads CASSYFTGRTRDF. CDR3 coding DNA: TGTGCCAGCAGTTACTTCACTGGGCGGACACGGGATTTT.

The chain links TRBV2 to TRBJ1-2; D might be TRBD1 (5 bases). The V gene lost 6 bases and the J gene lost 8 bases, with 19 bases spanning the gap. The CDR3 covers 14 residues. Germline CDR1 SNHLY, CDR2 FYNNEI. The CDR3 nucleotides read TGTGCCAGCAGGAGAATTGACAGTTCTAAAGGCTACACCTTC. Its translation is CASRRIDSSKGYTF.